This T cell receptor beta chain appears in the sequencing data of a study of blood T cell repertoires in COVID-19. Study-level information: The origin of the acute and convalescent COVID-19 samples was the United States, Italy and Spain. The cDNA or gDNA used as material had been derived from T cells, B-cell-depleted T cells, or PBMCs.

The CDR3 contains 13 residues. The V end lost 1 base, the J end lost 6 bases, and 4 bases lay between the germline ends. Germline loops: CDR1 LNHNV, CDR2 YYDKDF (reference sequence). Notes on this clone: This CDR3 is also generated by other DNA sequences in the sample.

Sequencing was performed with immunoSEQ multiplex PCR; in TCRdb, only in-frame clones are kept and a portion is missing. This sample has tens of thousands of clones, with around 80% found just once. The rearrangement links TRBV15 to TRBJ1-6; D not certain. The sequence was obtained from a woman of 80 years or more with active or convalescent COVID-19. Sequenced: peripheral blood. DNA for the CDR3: TGTGCCACCAGCAGAGGAGGTAATTCACCCCTCCACTTT. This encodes CATSRGGNSPLHF.